What follows are 26 T cell receptor beta chains derived from one specimen sequenced in a study of PD-1 blockade in mismatch repair-deficient tumors (dated by TCRdb to 2016 to 2017). Libraries were prepared through the immunoSEQ multiplex PCR assay. The table was pulled from immuneACCESS by TCRdb, which kept in-frame rearrangements only. Such tables lose some clones; where checked, under half of the loss comes from unresolved V genes, and the rest has no known cause. Across this sample there are roughly 50,000 clones, with approximately 78% seen only once. Clones ranked in the top ten supply about 3% of the sample. The source was peripheral blood, collected 4 weeks after starting pembrolizumab. The origin of the receptors is an adult with mismatch repair-deficient cancer.

This clone was recorded only once. This rearrangement joins TRBV4-2 to TRBJ2-1; the D gene is possibly TRBD2 (7 bases). Per germline, CDR1 LGHNA and CDR2 YNFKEQ. V was clipped by 6 bases and J by 4 bases, with 10 bases between them. The CDR3 totals 13 residues. The CDR3 loop reads CASREGGYNEQFF. As DNA, the CDR3 is TGTGCCAGCAGGGAGGGGGGGTACAATGAGCAGTTCTTC.

The chain joins TRBV4-1 to TRBJ2-3; TRBD2 is a possible D gene (6 bases). The V end lost 8 bases, the J end lost 6 bases, and 15 bases lay between the germline ends. Germline assignment: CDR1 MGHRA and CDR2 YSYEKL. The CDR3 is 13 amino acids. For the CDR3, the DNA is TGCGCCAGCCGGGACTCCTGGCGTGATACGCAGTATTTT. It translates to CASRDSWRDTQYF.

The chain has TRBV7-2 and TRBJ2-3; D unclear. V dropped 0 bases and J dropped 4 bases, with 8 bases sitting between them. Germline V gene data show CDR1 as SGHTA and CDR2 as FQGNSA. This CDR3 region has 14 residues. The CDR3 spells CASSLAWLADTQYF. For the CDR3, the DNA is TGTGCCAGCAGCTTAGCGTGGCTAGCAGATACGCAGTATTTT.

V and J are TRBV10-1 and TRBJ2-1, with a possible D match to TRBD2 (5 bases). V dropped 0 bases and J dropped 15 bases, with 12 bases sitting between them. CDR1 WNHNN and CDR2 SYGVQD come from the germline V gene (reference sequence). The length of the CDR3 is 12 residues. The CDR3 nucleotides read TGCGCCAGCAGTGAGTCGGAGACTACAGTGTTCTTC. Translation gives CASSESETTVFF.

V gene TRBV5-6 combines with J gene TRBJ1-2, with 11 nucleotides matching TRBD1. There are 15 residues in the CDR3. V was pared by 4 bases and J by 4 bases, with 6 bases of the junction left unmatched. Germline CDR1 is SGHDT and CDR2 is YYEEEE. CDR3 in DNA: TGTGCCAGCAGCACCGGACAGGGGGCGGTCTATGGCTACACCTTC. The encoded protein is CASSTGQGAVYGYTF.

This chain uses TRBV19 with TRBJ2-4, with 11 bases aligning to TRBD1. Trimming removed 6 bases from V and 7 bases from J; junction bases left unmatched: 5. This CDR3 spans 14 amino acids. Germline-derived CDR1 and CDR2 are LNHDA and SQIVND (reference sequence). The CDR3 bases are TGTGCCAGTAGCGCAGGACAGGGGGCCAACATTCAGTACTTC. This codes for CASSAGQGANIQYF.

The chain is built from TRBV5-4 and TRBJ2-7; tentative D call: TRBD2 (5 bases). Germline CDR1 and CDR2: SGHNT and YYREEE (reference sequence). V was shortened by 0 bases and J by 3 bases, with 16 bases between the two germline ends. This CDR3 has 16 amino acids. Here the CDR3 reads CASSLGGGPGSYEQYF. The CDR3 coding sequence is TGTGCCAGCAGCTTGGGCGGTGGACCGGGGAGCTACGAGCAGTACTTC.

V usage is TRBV5-4 and J usage is TRBJ1-2; 8 bases line up with TRBD1. Germline loops: CDR1 SGHNT, CDR2 YYREEE (reference sequence). Trimming at V came to 0 bases and at J to 8 bases, leaving 9 bases not matched to a gene. This CDR3 is 15 amino acids long. CDR3 loop: CASSLALGTGGGYTF. CDR3 nucleotides: TGTGCCAGCAGCTTGGCGTTGGGAACAGGGGGAGGCTACACCTTC.

This chain connects TRBV9 to TRBJ2-2; D is perhaps TRBD2 (5 bases). Germline V CDR1 and CDR2: SGDLS, YYNGEE. Trimming left V 0 bases short and J 4 bases short, with 7 bases between. The CDR3 consists of 14 residues. CDR3 coding DNA: TGTGCCAGCAGCGTAGAGAGCGGCACCGGGGAGCTGTTTTTT. Protein: CASSVESGTGELFF.

This clone has only one observation. Distinct nucleotide sequences in the sample also encode this CDR3. J is TRBJ2-6 and V is TRBV5-1, with 7 bases matching TRBD1. Germline V lookup: CDR1 SGHRS, CDR2 YFSETQ. CDR3 length equals 15 residues. With 4 bases clipped from V and 4 bases from J, the junction kept 5 bases outside the gene matches. The CDR3 loop is CASSDDRAGANVLTF. The CDR3 DNA reads TGCGCCAGCAGCGACGACAGGGCCGGGGCCAACGTCCTGACTTTC.

In this sample, this clone turned up once. The chain links TRBV7-3 to TRBJ2-7; possibly TRBD1 or TRBD2 for D (5 bases each). The CDR3 spans 14 residues. From germline, CDR1 is SGHTA and CDR2 FQGTGA. Deletions cut 5 bases from V and 6 bases from J, with 17 bases between. CDR3 in amino acids: CASSLSSGTFEQYF. The CDR3 DNA is TGTGCCAGCAGCCTATCATCCGGGACGTTCGAGCAGTACTTC.

This chain joins TRBV15 and TRBJ2-5, with TRBD2 identical over 11 bases. There are 15 residues in the CDR3. Trimming took 2 bases from V and 4 from J; bases not matched to a gene: 3. The germline V gene has CDR1 LNHNV and CDR2 YYDKDF (reference sequence). This CDR3 reads CATSRSTSGRETQYF. The DNA of the CDR3 is TGTGCCACCAGCAGAAGTACTAGCGGGAGAGAGACCCAGTACTTC.

This sequence joins TRBV15 and TRBJ2-7; D is possibly TRBD1 or TRBD2 (5 bases each). Trimming removed 1 base at V and 1 base at J, with 14 bases between. The germline gives CDR1 LNHNV, CDR2 YYDKDF (reference sequence). CDR3 size: 16 residues. DNA of the CDR3: TGTGCCACCAGCAGAGCTTCGGGGCCACGGTCCTACGAGCAGTACTTC. Its protein product is CATSRASGPRSYEQYF.

Note on this clone: Other DNA sequences from this sample encode an identical CDR3 as well. The CDR3 coding sequence is TGTGCCAGCAGCTTAGGGGGCAGCGGGGGGACCTACGAGCAGTACTTC. The encoded protein is CASSLGGSGGTYEQYF. The chain recombines TRBV7-9 with TRBJ2-7; 9 positions agree with TRBD2. This CDR3 is 16 amino acids long. CDR1 SEHNR and CDR2 FQNEAQ come from the germline V gene (reference sequence). The trim removed 1 base at V and 2 bases at J, leaving 6 bases unmatched.

The CDR3 nucleotides read TGTGCCAGTAGGATCGGGACCGCCGCCTCCTACGAGCAGTACTTC. It specifies CASRIGTAASYEQYF. The V gene is TRBV19, the J gene TRBJ2-7; D might be TRBD1 or TRBD2, each matching 5 bases. From germline, CDR1 is LNHDA and CDR2 SQIVND (reference sequence). Deletions cut 6 bases from V and 0 bases from J, with 15 bases between. The length of the CDR3 is 15 residues.

V usage is TRBV29-1 and J usage is TRBJ2-7, with 7 bases fitting TRBD1. V gave up 5 bases and J gave up 6 bases; unmatched junction bases: 4. The CDR3 extends over 11 amino acids. Germline lookup yields CDR1 SQVTM and CDR2 ANQGSEA. The CDR3 nucleotides read TGCAGCGTTCAAGGGGGCCGCGAGCAGTACTTC. It encodes CSVQGGREQYF.

The table lists this clone with a few counts. The J gene is TRBJ1-2, the V gene TRBV2, with D tentatively TRBD1 (6 bases). The CDR3 sequence is 13 residues long. V lost 7 bases and J lost 4, with 13 bases in between. Germline V gives CDR1 SNHLY, CDR2 FYNNEI. For the CDR3, the DNA is TGTGCCAGCATGAGCACAGGGCTCTATGGCTACACCTTC. Translation: CASMSTGLYGYTF.

This chain connects TRBV5-1 to TRBJ2-1; a weak D match, TRBD2 (6 bases). V was clipped by 2 bases and J by 8 bases, with 14 bases between them. The germline CDR1 and CDR2 sequences are SGHRS and YFSETQ. The CDR3 is 14 residues long. CDR3 DNA: TGCGCCAGCAGCTTCGCGGCTGGAGGGGATGAGCAGTTCTTC. Protein: CASSFAAGGDEQFF. The whole variable domain, filled in from reference TRBV5-1 and TRBJ2-1, reads KAGVTQTPRYLIKTRGQQVTLSCSPISGHRSVSWYQQTPGQGLQFLFEYFSETQRNKGNFPGRFSGRQFSNSRSEMNVSTLELGDSALYLCASSFAAGGDEQFFGPGTRLTVL.

This clone occurred a few times. The V call is TRBV19, the J call TRBJ1-5, with 7 bases that match TRBD1. CDR3 length: 14 residues. Looked up from germline, CDR1 is LNHDA and CDR2 is SQIVND (reference sequence). V lost 9 bases and J lost 4; bases outside the gene matches: 9. For the CDR3, the DNA is TGTGCCAGCTGGACCCGGGACAGTAATCAGCCCCAGCATTTT. It is translated as CASWTRDSNQPQHF.

The V and J genes are TRBV7-9 and TRBJ1-1; D remains ambiguous. V was cut by 4 bases and J by 8 bases, with 14 bases left in between. Germline V gene sequence: CDR1 SEHNR, CDR2 FQNEAQ (reference sequence). The CDR3 has 13 amino acids. The CDR3 nucleotides are TGTGCCAGCAGCTCTTTCCGGTCACCGGAAGCTTTCTTT. As protein: CASSSFRSPEAFF.

The chain is built from TRBV7-3 and TRBJ2-3; D unclear. The CDR3 sequence is 13 residues long. Germline assignment: CDR1 SGHTA and CDR2 FQGTGA. V lost 1 base to trimming and J lost 3 bases, with 5 bases between them. The CDR3 is CASSLSWTDTQYF. The CDR3, as DNA: TGTGCCAGCAGCTTAAGCTGGACAGATACGCAGTATTTT.

V is TRBV6-5 and J is TRBJ2-7; 14 bases are a match to TRBD2. The CDR3 loop spans 15 amino acids. Unmatched junction bases numbered 4, after V lost 6 bases and J lost 3 bases. CDR1 is MNHEY and CDR2 is SVGAGI in the germline V gene. CDR3 amino acids: CASSGGTSGSYEQYF. CDR3 sequence (DNA): TGTGCCAGCAGCGGAGGGACTAGCGGGAGCTACGAGCAGTACTTC.

The chain is built from TRBV2 and TRBJ2-1; 7 bases line up with TRBD2. The V gene end was trimmed by 4 bases and the J gene end by 0 bases; junction bases not matched to a gene: 3. The CDR3 is 15 amino acids. The germline gives CDR1 SNHLY, CDR2 FYNNEI. CDR3 DNA sequence: TGTGCCAGCAGTGGGGGGGGAAGCTCCTACAATGAGCAGTTCTTC. Translation: CASSGGGSSYNEQFF.

In DNA, the CDR3 is TGTGCCAGCAGCTTAGGTCCCCCGATTAGGAACGAGCAGTACTTC. It encodes CASSLGPPIRNEQYF. V and J are TRBV11-2 and TRBJ2-7; D is unclear. From germline, CDR1 is SGHAT and CDR2 FQNNGV. Trimming cost V 1 base and J 5 bases, with 15 bases left between them. This CDR3 is built from 15 residues. Combining the CDR3 with reference TRBV11-2 and TRBJ2-7 gives the whole variable domain EAGVAQSPRYKIIEKRQSVAFWCNPISGHATLYWYQQILGQGPKLLIQFQNNGVVDDSQLPKDRFSAERLKGVDSTLKIQPAKLEDSAVYLCASSLGPPIRNEQYFGPGTRLTVT.

The chain is built from TRBV6-6 and TRBJ2-7; D call uncertain. Germline V gives CDR1 MNHNY, CDR2 SVGAGI (reference sequence). The CDR3 extends over 11 amino acids. Trimming took 6 bases from V and 7 from J, leaving 10 bases between them. CDR3 DNA sequence: TGTGCCAGCAGCAGCCCTACGGAGCAGTACTTC. It specifies CASSSPTEQYF.

The chain uses TRBV30 and TRBJ2-2; D ambiguous. CDR1 is GTSNPN, CDR2 SVGIG, per germline (reference sequence). This CDR3 contains 15 residues. The V gene lost 3 bases and the J gene lost 0 bases, with 11 bases spanning the gap. CDR3 loop: CAWRAKDTNTGELFF. Here the CDR3 DNA reads TGTGCCTGGAGAGCAAAAGATACGAACACCGGGGAGCTGTTTTTT.